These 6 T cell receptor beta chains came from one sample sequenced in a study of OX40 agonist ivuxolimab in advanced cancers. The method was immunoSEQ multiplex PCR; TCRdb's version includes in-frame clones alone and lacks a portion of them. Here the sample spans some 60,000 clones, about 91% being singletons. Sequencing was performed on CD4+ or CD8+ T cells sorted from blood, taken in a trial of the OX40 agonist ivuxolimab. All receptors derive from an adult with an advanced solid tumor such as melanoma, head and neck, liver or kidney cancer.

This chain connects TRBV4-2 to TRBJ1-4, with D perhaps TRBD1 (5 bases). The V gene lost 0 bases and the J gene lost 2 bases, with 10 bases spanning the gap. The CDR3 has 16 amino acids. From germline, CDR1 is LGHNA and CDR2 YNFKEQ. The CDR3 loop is CASSQDSPGTNEKLFF. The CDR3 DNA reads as TGTGCCAGCAGCCAAGATAGTCCAGGGACTAATGAAAAACTGTTTTTT.

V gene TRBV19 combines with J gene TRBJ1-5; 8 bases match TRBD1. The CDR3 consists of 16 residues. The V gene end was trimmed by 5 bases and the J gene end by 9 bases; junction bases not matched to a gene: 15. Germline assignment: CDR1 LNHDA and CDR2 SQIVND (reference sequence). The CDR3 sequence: CASSPGTGLAMGPQHF. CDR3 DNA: TGTGCCAGTAGTCCCGGGACAGGCCTAGCTATGGGGCCCCAGCATTTT.

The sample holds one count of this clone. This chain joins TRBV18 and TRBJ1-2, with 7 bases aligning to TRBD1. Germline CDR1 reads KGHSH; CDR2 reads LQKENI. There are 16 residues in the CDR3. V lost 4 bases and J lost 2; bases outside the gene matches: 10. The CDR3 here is CASSLQDGTVNYGYTF. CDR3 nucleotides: TGTGCCAGCTCACTACAAGACGGGACAGTCAACTATGGCTACACCTTC.

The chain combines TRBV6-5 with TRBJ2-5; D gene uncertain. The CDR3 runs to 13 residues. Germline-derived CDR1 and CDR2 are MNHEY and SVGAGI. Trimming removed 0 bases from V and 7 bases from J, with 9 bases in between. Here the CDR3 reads CASSYSGSGTQYF. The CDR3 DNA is TGTGCCAGCAGTTACTCTGGGTCAGGGACCCAGTACTTC.

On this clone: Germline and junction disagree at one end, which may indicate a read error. CDR3 residues: CASSLNLGGLETQYF. In nucleotides, the CDR3 is TGTGCTAGCAGCTTAAACTTAGGGGGTTTGGAGACCCAGTACTTC. This chain connects TRBV7-7 to TRBJ2-5; D may be TRBD1 (6 bases). The CDR3 runs to 15 residues. Germline-derived CDR1 and CDR2 are SSHAT and FNYEAQ (reference sequence).

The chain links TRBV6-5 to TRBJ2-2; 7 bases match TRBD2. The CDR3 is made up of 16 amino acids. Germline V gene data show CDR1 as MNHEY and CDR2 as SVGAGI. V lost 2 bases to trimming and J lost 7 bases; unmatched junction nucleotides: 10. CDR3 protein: CASSYPRRGGIGELFF. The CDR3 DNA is TGTGCCAGCAGTTACCCCCGCCGGGGAGGGATCGGGGAGCTGTTTTTT.